This T cell receptor beta chain is drawn from a study of immune heterogeneity within non-small cell lung tumors. For the TCR beta CDR3, multiplex PCR with 32 V and 13 J primers performed the amplification. TCRdb called the multiplex PCR reads again in MiXCR, with one record for every CDR3 protein. The sample consists of around 6,000 distinct CDR3 sequences, less than 25% of them appearing once. This CDR3 region has 19 residues. The germline CDR1 and CDR2 sequences are ENHRY and SYGVKD. V shed 3 bases and J shed 3 bases, with 23 bases lying between them. Findings of the study overall: Identical dominant CDR3 beta clonotypes recurred across tumor sites within a patient, alongside site-unique high-frequency clones. Individual patients showed largely nonoverlapping sets of high-frequency T-cell receptor beta clonotypes.

Comments on this clonotype: Its antigen is unidentified.

Template material comprised bulk tumor genomic DNA at roughly 600 ng per sample. Taken during surgery, several biopsies per primary tumor were spaced as far apart as possible within the tumor mass. Enrolled individuals presented with untreated, newly diagnosed non-small cell lung cancer and received curative surgery. The donors were patients with newly diagnosed non-small cell lung cancer undergoing curative-intent surgery. The material sequenced was lung tumor tissue. This clonotype originated in a man between 70 and 80 years old with non-small cell lung cancer. The genes are TRBV10-3 and TRBJ2-2, with D possibly matching TRBD2 (5 bases). In DNA, the CDR3 is TGTGCCATCAGTGAAGGTGGGCGGCGGGCTGGACGGTACACCGGGGAGCTGTTTTTT. This encodes CAISEGGRRAGRYTGELFF.